This TCR beta chain was sequenced for a study of blood T cell repertoires in COVID-19. In assigning cohorts, the study relied on participant-reported clinical history. Assay used: immunoSEQ multiplex PCR; TCRdb lists only in-frame clones, some missing. Found here are more than 200,000 clones, around 84% of them singletons; the top ten hold under 4.5%. The clonotype originates from a man in his thirties or forties with acute COVID-19. Sequenced: PBMCs or T cells enriched from blood (not recorded which).

CDR3 nucleotides: TGTGCCATCAGTGTGACAGGCTTAGATGGCTACACCTTC. This sequence encodes CAISVTGLDGYTF. V gene TRBV10-3 combines with J gene TRBJ1-2; D might be TRBD1 (6 bases). The germline CDR1 and CDR2 sequences are ENHRY and SYGVKD. Trimming removed 4 bases from V and 6 bases from J, with 12 bases in between. The CDR3 is 13 residues long.